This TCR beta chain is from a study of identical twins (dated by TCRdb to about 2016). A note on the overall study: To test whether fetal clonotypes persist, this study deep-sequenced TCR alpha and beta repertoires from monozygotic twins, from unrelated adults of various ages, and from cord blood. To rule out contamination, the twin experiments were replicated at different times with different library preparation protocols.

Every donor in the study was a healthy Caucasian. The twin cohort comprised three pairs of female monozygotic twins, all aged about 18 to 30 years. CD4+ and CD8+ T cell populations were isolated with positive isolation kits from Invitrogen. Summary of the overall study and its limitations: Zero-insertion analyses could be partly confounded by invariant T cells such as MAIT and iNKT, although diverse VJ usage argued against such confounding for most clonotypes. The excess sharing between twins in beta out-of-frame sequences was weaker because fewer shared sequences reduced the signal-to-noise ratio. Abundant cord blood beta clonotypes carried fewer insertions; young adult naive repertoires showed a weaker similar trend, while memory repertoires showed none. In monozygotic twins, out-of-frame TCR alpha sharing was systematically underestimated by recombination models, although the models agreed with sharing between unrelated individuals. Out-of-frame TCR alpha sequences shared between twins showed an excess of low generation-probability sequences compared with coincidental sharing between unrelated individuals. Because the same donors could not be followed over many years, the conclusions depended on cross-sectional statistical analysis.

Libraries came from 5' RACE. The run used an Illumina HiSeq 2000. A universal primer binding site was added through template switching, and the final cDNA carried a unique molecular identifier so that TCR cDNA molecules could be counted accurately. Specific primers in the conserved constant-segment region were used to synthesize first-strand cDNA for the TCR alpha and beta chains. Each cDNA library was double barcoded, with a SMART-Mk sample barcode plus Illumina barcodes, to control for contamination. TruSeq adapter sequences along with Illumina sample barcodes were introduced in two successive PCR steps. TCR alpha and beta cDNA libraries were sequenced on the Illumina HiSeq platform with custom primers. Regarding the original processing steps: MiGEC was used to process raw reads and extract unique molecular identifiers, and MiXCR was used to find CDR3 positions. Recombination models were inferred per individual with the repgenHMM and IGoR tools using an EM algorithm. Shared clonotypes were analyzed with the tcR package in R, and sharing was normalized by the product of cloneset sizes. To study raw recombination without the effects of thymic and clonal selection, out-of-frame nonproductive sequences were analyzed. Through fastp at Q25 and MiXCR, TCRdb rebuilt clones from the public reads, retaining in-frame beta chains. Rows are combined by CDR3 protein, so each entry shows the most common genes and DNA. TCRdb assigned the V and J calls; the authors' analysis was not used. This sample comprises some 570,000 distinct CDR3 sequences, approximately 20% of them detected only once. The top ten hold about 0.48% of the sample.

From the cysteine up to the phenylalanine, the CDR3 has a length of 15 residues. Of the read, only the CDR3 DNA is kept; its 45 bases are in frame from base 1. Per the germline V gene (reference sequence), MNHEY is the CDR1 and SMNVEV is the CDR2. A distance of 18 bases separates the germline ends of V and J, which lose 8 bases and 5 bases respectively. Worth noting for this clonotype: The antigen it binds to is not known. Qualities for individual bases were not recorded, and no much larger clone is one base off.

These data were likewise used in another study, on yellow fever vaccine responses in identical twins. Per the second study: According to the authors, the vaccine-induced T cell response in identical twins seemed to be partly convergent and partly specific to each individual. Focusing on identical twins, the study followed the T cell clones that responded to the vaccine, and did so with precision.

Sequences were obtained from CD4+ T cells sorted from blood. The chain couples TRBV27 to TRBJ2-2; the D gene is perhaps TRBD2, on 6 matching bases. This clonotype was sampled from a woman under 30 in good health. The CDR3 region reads CASGLFVTGTGELFF. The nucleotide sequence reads TGTGCCAGCGGACTATTTGTAACGGGGACCGGGGAGCTGTTTTTT.